The table lists the clone carrying this T cell receptor beta chain with a few counts. The target antigen is unknown. Germline V lookup: CDR1 LNHDA, CDR2 SQIVND (reference sequence). This CDR3 spans 13 amino acids. The junction had 5 bases not matched to a gene; V was cut back by 6 bases and J by 7 bases. Of the isolated RNA, all was reverse transcribed, and so the sequenced material was expressed TCRB transcripts. TCRdb's table, derived via immunoSEQ multiplex PCR, lists solely in-frame clones and lacks some. The sample carries about 340,000 clones, around 8% recorded once. The record originates from a study of beta chain features in type 1 diabetes. Overall study results and limits: In every one of the four CD4+ subsets, TCRB CDR3s were moderately but significantly shorter in Type 1 diabetes patients.

V gene TRBV19 combines with J gene TRBJ1-4; 7 bases agree with TRBD1. This clonotype was obtained from a young woman in good health. Sequenced input: central memory CD4+ T cells from blood. CDR3 sequence (DNA): TGTGCCAGTAGCTCGACAGGGAGTGAAAAACTGTTTTTT. Its translation is CASSSTGSEKLFF.